What follows are 20 T cell receptor beta chains derived from one specimen sequenced in a study of T cell responses to AZD1222 COVID-19 vaccine. The assay was immunoSEQ multiplex PCR, and TCRdb's table has in-frame clones only and misses some. The repertoire includes about 140,000 clones, 70% to 90% of them detected once, and approximately 8% sits in the top ten. The input for sequencing was peripheral blood, taken 28 days after the second dose of the MenACWY control vaccine. These receptors came from an adult who received the MenACWY meningococcal vaccine as a control.

In its sample, this clone was seen a few times. The chain uses TRBV2 and TRBJ1-5, with unresolved D. V lost 4 bases and J 1 base, leaving 11 bases between the germline ends. CDR1 SNHLY and CDR2 FYNNEI come from the germline V gene. This CDR3 region has 15 residues. The CDR3 nucleotides read TGTGCCAGCAGTGCCGACAAGGGAAGCAATCAGCCCCAGCATTTT. Translated, it gives CASSADKGSNQPQHF.

This clone was recorded once. The genes are TRBV29-1 and TRBJ2-1; 8 nucleotides align to TRBD2. The CDR3 contains 14 residues. Unmatched junction bases numbered 2, after V lost 4 bases and J lost 0 bases. CDR1 and CDR2 from the germline V gene are SQVTM and ANQGSEA. CDR3 in DNA: TGCAGCGTTGGGGCGGGGGGCTCCTACAATGAGCAGTTCTTC. It encodes CSVGAGGSYNEQFF.

V is TRBV30 and J is TRBJ2-1, with D tentatively TRBD2 (5 bases). Per germline, CDR1 GTSNPN and CDR2 SVGIG (reference sequence). V shed 4 bases and J shed 0 bases, with 22 bases lying between them. The CDR3 loop spans 18 amino acids. In nucleotides, the CDR3 is TGTGCCTGGACTATTCGGGTCCTCGCGGGTAGCTCCTACAATGAGCAGTTCTTC. It encodes CAWTIRVLAGSSYNEQFF.

This clone was detected only a few times. V usage is TRBV15 and J usage is TRBJ1-5, with D uncertain. CDR3 size: 15 residues. Germline-derived CDR1 and CDR2 are LNHNV and YYDKDF (reference sequence). V lost 1 base, J lost 1 base, and 8 bases lay in between. The CDR3 DNA is TGTGCCACCAGCAGAGTAGCTAGGAGCAATCAGCCCCAGCATTTT. Translation: CATSRVARSNQPQHF.

This clone was seen a single time. This chain joins TRBV5-1 and TRBJ1-2; the D is unclear. The germline V gene has CDR1 SGHRS and CDR2 YFSETQ. Deletions cut 2 bases from V and 0 bases from J, with 5 bases between. This CDR3 contains 13 residues. CDR3 sequence reads: CASSFQTNYGYTF. The CDR3 DNA is TGCGCCAGCAGCTTCCAGACTAACTATGGCTACACCTTC.

The V gene is TRBV5-6, the J gene TRBJ1-1; D not certain. The V gene's germline CDR1 is SGHDT and CDR2 YYEEEE. Trimming shortened V by 4 bases and J by 0 bases, and 7 bases separated the two germline ends. The CDR3 sequence is 13 residues long. CDR3 in amino acids: CASSPQLNTEAFF. The DNA of the CDR3 is TGTGCCAGCAGCCCCCAGCTGAACACTGAAGCTTTCTTT.

The V gene is TRBV12-3 or TRBV12-4, the J gene TRBJ1-5; D call uncertain. The CDR3 consists of 13 residues. Deletions cut 6 bases from V and 4 bases from J, with 10 bases between. The CDR3 DNA follows: TGTGCCAGCAGCAGCGTAGGGAATCAGCCCCAGCATTTT. Protein product: CASSSVGNQPQHF.

The chain links TRBV7-6 to TRBJ1-3; the match to TRBD1 covers 8 bases. The ends lost 5 bases at V and 0 bases at J; junction bases unmatched: 15. The CDR3 sequence is 19 residues long. Germline V gives CDR1 SGHVS, CDR2 FNYEAQ. The CDR3 DNA is TGTGCCAGCAGCCCTGGGGACAGGACACGATCTTACTCTGGAAACACCATATATTTT. It encodes CASSPGDRTRSYSGNTIYF.

The chain recombines TRBV29-1 with TRBJ2-5, with a weak D call TRBD1 (5 bases). V gave up 3 bases and J gave up 4 bases, with 6 bases separating them. Per the germline V gene, CDR1 is SQVTM and CDR2 is ANQGSEA. The CDR3 spans 11 residues. The CDR3 DNA reads as TGCAGCGTTGACCAGGGAGAGACCCAGTACTTC. It translates to CSVDQGETQYF.

The gene calls are TRBV2 and TRBJ1-5; D call uncertain. CDR1 and CDR2 from the germline V gene are SNHLY and FYNNEI. Trimming shortened V by 8 bases and J by 2 bases, and 25 bases separated the two germline ends. CDR3 length: 18 amino acids. CDR3 loop: CASGARVDLLAGNQPQHF. The CDR3 DNA follows: TGTGCCAGCGGCGCGAGGGTAGACCTATTGGCTGGCAATCAGCCCCAGCATTTT.

The J gene is TRBJ2-1, the V gene TRBV5-4, with 13 positions matching TRBD2. The ends lost 6 bases at V and 7 bases at J; junction bases unmatched: 7. Germline CDR1 SGHNT, CDR2 YYREEE (reference sequence). The CDR3 is 15 residues long. The CDR3 DNA sequence: TGTGCCAGCATCCCCGGGACTAGCGGGATGAATGAGCAGTTCTTC. This translates into CASIPGTSGMNEQFF.

The genes are TRBV28 and TRBJ1-6; no clear D gene. Trimming took 4 bases from V and 0 from J, leaving 10 bases between them. Germline V gives CDR1 MDHEN, CDR2 SYDVKM. The CDR3 runs 16 residues. The CDR3 loop reads CASSSPAGSYNSPLHF. The CDR3 DNA reads TGTGCCAGCAGTTCCCCCGCCGGCTCCTATAATTCACCCCTCCACTTT.

This clone was seen at least ten times. This rearrangement joins TRBV9 to TRBJ2-1; TRBD2 matches at 11 bases. The CDR3 loop spans 15 amino acids. V lost 4 bases to trimming and J lost 7 bases; unmatched junction nucleotides: 7. The germline V gene has CDR1 SGDLS and CDR2 YYNGEE. The CDR3 loop reads CASSSGLAGGNEQFF. The DNA for the CDR3 is TGTGCCAGCAGCTCGGGCCTAGCGGGAGGAAATGAGCAGTTCTTC.

This chain links TRBV5-4 with TRBJ1-1; no clear D. The CDR3 covers 16 residues. V was clipped by 4 bases and J by 0 bases, with 16 bases between them. The germline V gene has CDR1 SGHNT and CDR2 YYREEE (reference sequence). The CDR3 nucleotides read TGTGCCAGCAGCCACGACCCGACAAGAATGAACACTGAAGCTTTCTTT. Translated, it gives CASSHDPTRMNTEAFF.

The rearrangement uses TRBV24-1 and TRBJ2-6; 9 bases align to TRBD1. CDR3 size: 19 residues. From germline, CDR1 is KGHDR and CDR2 SFDVKD. V shed 2 bases and J 0 bases; nucleotides not matched to a gene: 7. The CDR3 sequence is CATSDSRDRAVSGANVLTF. In DNA form, the CDR3 reads TGTGCCACCAGTGATTCCCGGGACAGGGCCGTCTCTGGGGCCAACGTCCTGACTTTC.

This chain links TRBV11-3 with TRBJ1-4; D remains unclear. The V and J ends lost 5 bases and 8 bases respectively, with 18 bases between them. CDR3 size: 15 residues. CDR1 and CDR2 (germline): SGHNT, YENEEA. The CDR3 protein is CASSARTPTAEKLFF. The CDR3 nucleotides read TGTGCCAGCAGCGCCCGGACGCCAACGGCAGAAAAACTGTTTTTT.

The rearrangement uses TRBV6-5 and TRBJ1-5, with D maybe TRBD1 (6 bases). The germline V gene encodes CDR1 MNHEY and CDR2 SVGAGI. The germline V and J ends were trimmed by 8 bases and 3 bases, with 14 bases remaining between them. This CDR3 is built from 14 residues. The CDR3 sequence: CASLQGQINQPQHF. The CDR3 DNA sequence: TGTGCCAGCCTACAGGGACAAATCAATCAGCCCCAGCATTTT.

The V call is TRBV13, the J call TRBJ2-7; 7 bases are a match to TRBD1. The CDR3 spans 14 residues. The germline V gene encodes CDR1 PRHDT and CDR2 FYEKMQ (reference sequence). The V gene end was trimmed by 5 bases and the J gene end by 4 bases; junction bases not matched to a gene: 8. As DNA, the CDR3 is TGTGCCAGCAGCGGACCGGGACAGAGATACGAGCAGTACGTC. Translated, it gives CASSGPGQRYEQYV.

There are a few counts of this clone. The chain joins TRBV7-2 to TRBJ2-2, with 10 bases that match TRBD1. J gave up 4 bases and V 3 bases, and 2 bases lay outside the gene matches. Per the germline V gene, CDR1 is SGHTA and CDR2 is FQGNSA. This CDR3 comprises 15 residues. CDR3 region: CASSFWTGGTGELFF. The CDR3 DNA reads TGTGCCAGCAGCTTCTGGACAGGGGGCACCGGGGAGCTGTTTTTT.

This clone was seen a few times. This chain connects TRBV7-3 to TRBJ2-3; D assignment may be TRBD1 or TRBD2 (6 bases each). Germline V gene data show CDR1 as SGHTA and CDR2 as FQGTGA. The CDR3 is made up of 16 amino acids. The V end was cut by 2 bases, the J end by 2 bases, with 14 bases between. This CDR3 reads CASSLGRRQVTDTQYF. CDR3 sequence (DNA): TGTGCCAGCAGCTTAGGGAGGCGACAGGTCACAGATACGCAGTATTTT.